A selection of T cell receptor beta chains follows, all from one sample in a study of blood T cell repertoires in COVID-19. The protocol was immunoSEQ multiplex PCR, while the TCRdb copy is restricted to in-frame clones and leaves out a portion. The top ten clones hold approximately 7% of a sample with around 200,000 clones, roughly four fifths of them seen once. Sequenced input: peripheral blood. These receptors were taken from a human donor in a cohort sampled during active COVID-19. CDR3s include the opening cysteine and the closing phenylalanine or tryptophan. The order of the fields is D gene, V gene, clone size, CDR3 length, J gene, CDR3 protein, CDR3 DNA. D genes are given only for firm matches. The size of a clone is reported for some rows only, either as once, few or many, or as a class for expanded clones.

>TRBD1|TRBV9|NA|17|TRBJ2-6
CASSVYRGPSGANVLTF
TGTGCCAGCAGCGTTTACAGGGGTCCCTCTGGGGCCAACGTCCTGACTTTC
>NA|TRBV19|NA|14|TRBJ2-1
CASSIQVSYNEQFF
TGTGCCAGTAGTATACAGGTCTCCTACAATGAGCAGTTCTTC
>NA|TRBV5-6|NA|14|TRBJ2-5
CASSALTSIKTQYF
TGTGCCAGCAGCGCCTTGACTAGTATAAAGACCCAGTACTTC
>NA|TRBV5-1|NA|15|TRBJ1-4
CASSRGQATNEKLFF
TGCGCCAGCAGCAGAGGACAAGCAACTAATGAAAAACTGTTTTTT
>TRBD2|TRBV19|NA|17|TRBJ2-3
CASSSAGGLTSTDTQYF
TGTGCCAGTAGTTCGGCGGGGGGCCTGACCTCCACAGATACGCAGTATTTT
>NA|TRBV7-2|NA|16|TRBJ2-1
CASSSGTLALYNEQFF
TGTGCCAGCAGTTCTGGGACACTCGCTCTGTACAATGAGCAGTTCTTC
>NA|TRBV7-9|NA|19|TRBJ2-5
CASSWGDNGWTSYQETQYF
TGTGCCAGCAGCTGGGGCGACAACGGGTGGACCTCCTACCAAGAGACCCAGTACTTC
>TRBD1|TRBV30|NA|14|TRBJ1-2
CAWKYSGGGYGYTF
TGTGCCTGGAAGTATTCAGGGGGCGGGTATGGCTACACCTTC
>NA|TRBV6-5|NA|13|TRBJ1-1
CASRLTVNTEAFF
TGTGCCAGCAGGCTTACAGTGAACACTGAAGCTTTCTTT
>NA|TRBV4-1|NA|16|TRBJ2-2
CASSPSQFANTGELFF
TGCGCCAGCAGCCCCTCGCAGTTCGCGAACACCGGGGAGCTGTTTTTT
>TRBD2|TRBV3-1/TRBV3-2|once|14|TRBJ2-3
CASSAGLGRDTQYF
TGTGCCAGCAGCGCCGGACTAGGGAGGGATACGCAGTATTTT
>TRBD1|TRBV6-5|NA|15|TRBJ1-2
CASRPRDRAFYGYTF
TGTGCCAGCCGTCCCCGGGACAGGGCGTTCTATGGCTACACCTTC